One sample yielded the 4 T cell receptor beta chains listed below, sequenced in a study of response to subunit inactivated influenza vaccine (dated by TCRdb to 2017 to 2018). To prepare the library, RT-PCR was applied. TCRdb names Illumina HiSeq 2500 as the instrument used. TCRdb reworked the public reads: Q25 trimming with fastp, MiXCR clone assembly, productive beta chains retained. Each entry is one CDR3 protein sequence, shown with its most common DNA and genes. This sample lists about 540,000 distinct CDR3 sequences; less than 25% were detected once. The ten biggest clones cover 2.5% to 3% of the sample. This sample was also put to use in a study of T cells expressing NK-cell markers. That second report states: The TCR beta cDNA libraries were made using 5'RACE template switching, a step that added both a universal primer site and unique molecular identifiers.

Sequencing was performed on CD4+ T cells sorted from PBMCs, taken roughly 12 days after vaccination. The origin of the receptors is a man aged 50 to 60 who received an inactivated influenza vaccine. Donor details come from another sample of the same person, matched by shared clones.

J is TRBJ2-2 and V is TRBV20-1, with 7 nucleotides matching TRBD2. The CDR3 is made up of 14 amino acids. J was trimmed by 7 bases and V by 4 bases; bases with no gene match: 9. Germline V CDR1 and CDR2: DFQATT, SNEGSKA (reference sequence). The CDR3 DNA reads as TGCAGTGCTAAGGTGGGAGGGCTCGTCGGGGAGCTGTTTTTT. This gives the protein CSAKVGGLVGELFF.

This clonotype was observed once. The chain uses TRBV7-9 and TRBJ2-3, with unresolved D. Germline V gene data show CDR1 as SEHNR and CDR2 as FQNEAQ (reference sequence). CDR3 length: 16 amino acids. V lost 6 bases, J lost 0 bases, and 16 bases lay in between. The CDR3 DNA reads TGTGCCAGCAGGTCCCGGGCCGTAAGGAGCACAGATACGCAGTATTTT. Its protein product is CASRSRAVRSTDTQYF.

This clonotype showed up just a few times. The chain joins TRBV28 to TRBJ2-5; 9 bases agree with TRBD1. The CDR3 spans 13 residues. Germline V lookup: CDR1 MDHEN, CDR2 SYDVKM. The V segment lost 5 bases and the J segment 5 bases; nucleotides outside the gene matches: 3. The DNA of the CDR3 is TGTGCCAGCAGTACAGGGGGCTGGGAGACCCAGTACTTC. It is translated as CASSTGGWETQYF.

The V gene is TRBV10-1, the J gene TRBJ2-7; D not resolved. There are 14 residues in the CDR3. V lost 10 bases and J 3 bases, leaving 19 bases between the germline ends. From germline, CDR1 is WNHNN and CDR2 SYGVQD (reference sequence). The CDR3 is CATSMGGLDYEQYF. The CDR3 region has the DNA TGCGCCACCTCAATGGGTGGTTTGGACTACGAGCAGTACTTC.